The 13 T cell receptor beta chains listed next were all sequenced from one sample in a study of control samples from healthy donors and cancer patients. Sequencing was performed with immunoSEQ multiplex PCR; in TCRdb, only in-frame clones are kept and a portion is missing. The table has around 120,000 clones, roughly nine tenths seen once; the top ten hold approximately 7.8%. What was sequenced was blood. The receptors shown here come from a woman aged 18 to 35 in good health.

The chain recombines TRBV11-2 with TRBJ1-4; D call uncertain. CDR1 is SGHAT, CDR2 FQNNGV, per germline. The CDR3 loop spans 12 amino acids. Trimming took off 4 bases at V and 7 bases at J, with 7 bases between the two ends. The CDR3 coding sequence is TGTGCCAGCAGCTCGGCTGGTGAAAAACTGTTTTTT. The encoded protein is CASSSAGEKLFF.

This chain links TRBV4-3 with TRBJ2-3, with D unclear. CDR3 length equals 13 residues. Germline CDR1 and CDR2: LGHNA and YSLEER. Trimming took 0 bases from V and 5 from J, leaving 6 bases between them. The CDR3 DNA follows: TGCGCCAGCAGCCAAGAGCAGCTAGATACGCAGTATTTT. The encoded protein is CASSQEQLDTQYF.

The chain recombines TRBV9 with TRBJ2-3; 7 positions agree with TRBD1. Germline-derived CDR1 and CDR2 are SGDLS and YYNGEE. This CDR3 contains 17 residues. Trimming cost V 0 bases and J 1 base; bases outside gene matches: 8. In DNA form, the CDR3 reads TGTGCCAGCAGCGTAGCTTTGAATACAGGGGGCACAGATACGCAGTATTTT. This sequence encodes CASSVALNTGGTDTQYF.

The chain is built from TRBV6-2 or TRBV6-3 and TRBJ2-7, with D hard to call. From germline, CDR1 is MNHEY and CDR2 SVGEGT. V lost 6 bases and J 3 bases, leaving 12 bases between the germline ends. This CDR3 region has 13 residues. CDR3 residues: CASSPSRGYEQYF. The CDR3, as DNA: TGTGCCAGCAGCCCATCGCGAGGCTACGAGCAGTACTTC.

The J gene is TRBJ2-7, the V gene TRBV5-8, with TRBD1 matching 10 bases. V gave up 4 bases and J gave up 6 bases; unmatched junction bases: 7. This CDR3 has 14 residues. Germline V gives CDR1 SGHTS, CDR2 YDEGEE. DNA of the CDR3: TGTGCCAGCAGCAACGGACAGGGGGGGGGCGAGCAGTACTTC. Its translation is CASSNGQGGGEQYF. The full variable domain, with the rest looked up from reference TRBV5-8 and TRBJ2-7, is EAGVTQSPTHLIKTRGQQATLRCSPISGHTSVYWYQQALGLGLQFLLWYDEGEERNRGNFPPRFSGRQFPNYSSELNVNALELEDSALYLCASSNGQGGGEQYFGPGTRLTVT.

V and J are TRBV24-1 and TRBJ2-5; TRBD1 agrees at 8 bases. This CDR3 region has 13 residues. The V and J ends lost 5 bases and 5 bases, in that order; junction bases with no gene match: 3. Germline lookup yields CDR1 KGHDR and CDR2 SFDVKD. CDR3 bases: TGTGCCACCAGTGGGACAGGGTCTGAGACCCAGTACTTC. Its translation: CATSGTGSETQYF.

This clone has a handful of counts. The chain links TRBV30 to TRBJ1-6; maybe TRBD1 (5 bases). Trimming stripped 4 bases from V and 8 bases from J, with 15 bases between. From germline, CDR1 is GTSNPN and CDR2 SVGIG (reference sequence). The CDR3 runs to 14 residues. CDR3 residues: CAWTQGRSYSPLHF. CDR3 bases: TGTGCCTGGACGCAGGGAAGGAGCTATTCACCCCTCCACTTT.

The CDR3 is CASSLEGGRGELFF. DNA for the CDR3: TGCGCCAGCAGCTTGGAGGGAGGACGCGGGGAGCTGTTTTTT. The chain employs TRBV5-1 and TRBJ2-2, with D possibly matching TRBD2 (6 bases). The CDR3 sequence is 14 residues long. The germline V and J ends were trimmed by 0 bases and 7 bases, with 10 bases remaining between them. CDR1 SGHRS and CDR2 YFSETQ come from the germline V gene.

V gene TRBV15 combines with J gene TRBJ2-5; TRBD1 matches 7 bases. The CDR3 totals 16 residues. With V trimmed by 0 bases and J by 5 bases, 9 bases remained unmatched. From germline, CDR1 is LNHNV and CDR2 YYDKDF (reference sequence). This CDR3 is CATSRDREGASETQYF. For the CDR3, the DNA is TGTGCCACCAGCAGAGATCGCGAGGGGGCGTCGGAGACCCAGTACTTC.

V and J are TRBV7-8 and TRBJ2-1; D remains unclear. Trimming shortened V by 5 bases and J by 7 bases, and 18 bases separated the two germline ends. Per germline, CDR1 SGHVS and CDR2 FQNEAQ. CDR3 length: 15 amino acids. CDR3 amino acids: CASSRDSFPGNEQFF. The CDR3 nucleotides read TGTGCCAGCAGCCGAGACTCCTTCCCCGGGAATGAGCAGTTCTTC.

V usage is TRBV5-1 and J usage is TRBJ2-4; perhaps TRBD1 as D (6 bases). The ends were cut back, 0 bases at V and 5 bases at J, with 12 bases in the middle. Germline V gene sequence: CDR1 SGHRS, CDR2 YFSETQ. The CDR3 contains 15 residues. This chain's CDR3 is CASSLAGQYENIQYF. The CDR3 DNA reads TGCGCCAGCAGCTTGGCCGGACAGTACGAAAACATTCAGTACTTC.

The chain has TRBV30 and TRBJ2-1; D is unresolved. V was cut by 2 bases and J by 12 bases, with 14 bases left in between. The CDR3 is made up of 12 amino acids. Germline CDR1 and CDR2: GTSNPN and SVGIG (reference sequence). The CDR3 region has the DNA TGTGCCTGGAGTTGGAACGGGCGACTGCAGTTCTTC. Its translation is CAWSWNGRLQFF. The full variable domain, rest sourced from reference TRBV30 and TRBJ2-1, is SQTIHQWPATLVQPVGSPLSLECTVEGTSNPNLYWYRQAAGRGLQLLFYSVGIGQISSEVPQNLSASRPQDRQFILSSKKLLLSDSGFYLCAWSWNGRLQFFGPGTRLTVL.

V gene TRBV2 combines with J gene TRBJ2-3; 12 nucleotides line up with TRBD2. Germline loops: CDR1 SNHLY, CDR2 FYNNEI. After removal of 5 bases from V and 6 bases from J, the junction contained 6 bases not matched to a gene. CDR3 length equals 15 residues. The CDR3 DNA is TGTGCCAGCAGTTCGACTAGCGGGAGAGGTGATACGCAGTATTTT. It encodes CASSSTSGRGDTQYF.